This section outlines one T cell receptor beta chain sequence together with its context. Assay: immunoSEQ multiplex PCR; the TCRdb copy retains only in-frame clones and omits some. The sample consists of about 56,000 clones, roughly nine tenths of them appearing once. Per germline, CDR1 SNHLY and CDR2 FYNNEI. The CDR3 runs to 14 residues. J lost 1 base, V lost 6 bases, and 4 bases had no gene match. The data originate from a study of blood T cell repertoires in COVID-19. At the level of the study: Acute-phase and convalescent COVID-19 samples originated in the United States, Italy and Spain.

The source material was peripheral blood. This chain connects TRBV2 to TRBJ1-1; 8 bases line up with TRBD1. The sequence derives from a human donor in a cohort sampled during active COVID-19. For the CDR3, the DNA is TGTGCCAGCAGAGAACAGGGGGGGAACACTGAAGCTTTCTTT. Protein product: CASREQGGNTEAFF.